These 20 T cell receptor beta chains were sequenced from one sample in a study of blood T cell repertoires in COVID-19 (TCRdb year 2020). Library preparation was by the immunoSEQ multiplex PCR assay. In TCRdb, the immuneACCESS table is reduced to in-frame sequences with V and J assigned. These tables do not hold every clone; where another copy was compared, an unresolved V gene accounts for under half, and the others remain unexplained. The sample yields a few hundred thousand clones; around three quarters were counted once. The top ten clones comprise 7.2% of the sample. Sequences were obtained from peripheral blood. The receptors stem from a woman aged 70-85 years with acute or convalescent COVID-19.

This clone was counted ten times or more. This chain's CDR3 is CASSQDEGRYGYTF. The CDR3 DNA reads TGCGCCAGCAGCCAAGATGAGGGAAGGTATGGCTACACCTTC. The chain uses TRBV4-1 and TRBJ1-2; no firm D call. V lost 0 bases to trimming and J lost 5 bases, with 10 bases between them. The CDR3 is 14 amino acids. Germline-derived CDR1 and CDR2 are MGHRA and YSYEKL.

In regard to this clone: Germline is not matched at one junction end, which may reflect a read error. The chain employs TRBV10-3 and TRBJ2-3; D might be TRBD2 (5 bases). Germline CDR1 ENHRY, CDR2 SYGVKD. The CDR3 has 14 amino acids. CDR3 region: CAISERVEAETQYF. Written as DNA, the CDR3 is TGTGCCATCAGTGAGAGAGTGGAGGCAGAGACGCAGTATTTT.

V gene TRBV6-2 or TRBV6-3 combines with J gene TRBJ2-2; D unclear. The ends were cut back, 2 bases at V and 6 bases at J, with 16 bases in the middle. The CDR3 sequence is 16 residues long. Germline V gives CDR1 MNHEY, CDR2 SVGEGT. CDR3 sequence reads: CASSYRRGSWAGELFF. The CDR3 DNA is TGTGCCAGCAGTTACCGGAGAGGAAGCTGGGCCGGGGAGCTGTTTTTT.

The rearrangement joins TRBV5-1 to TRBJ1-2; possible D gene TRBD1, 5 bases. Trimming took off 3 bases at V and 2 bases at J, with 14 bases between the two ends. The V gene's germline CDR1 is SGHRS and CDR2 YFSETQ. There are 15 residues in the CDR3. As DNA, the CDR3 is TGCGCCAGCAGCTCGGGGGACGTTCCCAACTATGGCTACACCTTC. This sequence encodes CASSSGDVPNYGYTF.

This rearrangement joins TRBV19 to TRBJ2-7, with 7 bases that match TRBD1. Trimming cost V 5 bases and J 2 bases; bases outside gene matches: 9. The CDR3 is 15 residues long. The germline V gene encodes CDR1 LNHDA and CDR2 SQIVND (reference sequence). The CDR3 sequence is CASSSRQGSPYEQYF. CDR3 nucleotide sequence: TGTGCCAGTAGTTCGCGACAGGGTAGCCCCTACGAGCAGTACTTC.

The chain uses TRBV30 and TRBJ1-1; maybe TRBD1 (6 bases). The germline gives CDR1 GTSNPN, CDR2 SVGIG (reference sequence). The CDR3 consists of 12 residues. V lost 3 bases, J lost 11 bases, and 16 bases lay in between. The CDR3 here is CAWRPPTQGAFF. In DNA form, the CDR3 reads TGTGCCTGGAGGCCACCGACCCAGGGGGCTTTCTTT. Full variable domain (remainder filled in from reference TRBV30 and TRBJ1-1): SQTIHQWPATLVQPVGSPLSLECTVEGTSNPNLYWYRQAAGRGLQLLFYSVGIGQISSEVPQNLSASRPQDRQFILSSKKLLLSDSGFYLCAWRPPTQGAFFGQGTRLTVV.

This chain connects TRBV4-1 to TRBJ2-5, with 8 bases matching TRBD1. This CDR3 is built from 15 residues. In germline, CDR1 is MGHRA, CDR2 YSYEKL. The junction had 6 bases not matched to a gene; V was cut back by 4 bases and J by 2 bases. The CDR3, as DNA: TGCGCCAGCAGCCGATCCGGGACAGGACAAGAGACCCAGTACTTC. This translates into CASSRSGTGQETQYF.

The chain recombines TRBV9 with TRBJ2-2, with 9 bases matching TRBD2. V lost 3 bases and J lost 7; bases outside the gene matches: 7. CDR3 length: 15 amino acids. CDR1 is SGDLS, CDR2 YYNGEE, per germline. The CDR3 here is CASSEGTSNGGELFF. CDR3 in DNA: TGTGCCAGCAGCGAAGGGACTAGCAATGGCGGGGAGCTGTTTTTT.

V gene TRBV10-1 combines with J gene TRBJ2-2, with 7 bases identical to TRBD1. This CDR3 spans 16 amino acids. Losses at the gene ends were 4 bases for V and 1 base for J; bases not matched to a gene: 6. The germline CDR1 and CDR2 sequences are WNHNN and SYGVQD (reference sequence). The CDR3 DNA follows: TGCGCCAGCAGTGGACAGGGACGGGGGAACACCGGGGAGCTGTTTTTT. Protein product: CASSGQGRGNTGELFF.

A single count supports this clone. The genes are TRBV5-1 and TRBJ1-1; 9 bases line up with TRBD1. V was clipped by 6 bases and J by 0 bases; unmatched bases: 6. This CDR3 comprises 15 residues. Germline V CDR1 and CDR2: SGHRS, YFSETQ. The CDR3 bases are TGCGCCAGCACCAATACAGGGGGCCTGAACACTGAAGCTTTCTTT. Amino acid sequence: CASTNTGGLNTEAFF.

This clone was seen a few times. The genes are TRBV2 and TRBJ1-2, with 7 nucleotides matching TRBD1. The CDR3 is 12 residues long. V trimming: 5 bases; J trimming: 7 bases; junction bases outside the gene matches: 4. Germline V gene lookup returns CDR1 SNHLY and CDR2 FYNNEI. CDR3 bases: TGTGCCAGCAGTACTCGGGACAGTGGCTACACCTTC. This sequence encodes CASSTRDSGYTF.

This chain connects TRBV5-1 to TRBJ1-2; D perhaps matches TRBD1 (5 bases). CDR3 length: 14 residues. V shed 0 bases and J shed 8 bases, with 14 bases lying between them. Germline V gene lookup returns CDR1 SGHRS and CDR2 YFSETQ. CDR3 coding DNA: TGCGCCAGCAGCTTGGAGGCAGGGCATCGGGGCTACACCTTC. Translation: CASSLEAGHRGYTF.

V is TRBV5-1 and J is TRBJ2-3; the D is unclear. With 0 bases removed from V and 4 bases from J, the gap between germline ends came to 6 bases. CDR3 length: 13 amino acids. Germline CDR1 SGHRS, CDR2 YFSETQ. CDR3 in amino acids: CASSLGAPDTQYF. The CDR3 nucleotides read TGCGCCAGCAGCTTGGGGGCCCCAGATACGCAGTATTTT.

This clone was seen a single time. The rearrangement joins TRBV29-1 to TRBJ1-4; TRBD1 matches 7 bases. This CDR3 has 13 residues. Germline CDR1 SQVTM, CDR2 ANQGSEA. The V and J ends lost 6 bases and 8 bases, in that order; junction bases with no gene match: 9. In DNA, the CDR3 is TGCAGCGTGCACCGGGACAGCGGCGAAAAACTGTTTTTT. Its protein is CSVHRDSGEKLFF.

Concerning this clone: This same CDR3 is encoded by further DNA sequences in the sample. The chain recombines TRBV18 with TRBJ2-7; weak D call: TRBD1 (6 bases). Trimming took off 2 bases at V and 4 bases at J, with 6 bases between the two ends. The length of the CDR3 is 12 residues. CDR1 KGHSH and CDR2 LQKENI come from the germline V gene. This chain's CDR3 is CASSPTGYEQYF. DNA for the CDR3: TGTGCCAGCTCACCAACAGGGTACGAGCAGTACTTC.

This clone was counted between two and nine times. CDR3 protein: CASSSASANTDTQYF. CDR3 nucleotide sequence: TGTGCCAGTAGTTCTGCTAGCGCCAACACAGATACGCAGTATTTT. The chain employs TRBV19 and TRBJ2-3; D may be TRBD2 (6 bases). Trimming took 5 bases from V and 2 from J, leaving 14 bases between them. This CDR3 region has 15 residues. Germline loops: CDR1 LNHDA, CDR2 SQIVND (reference sequence).

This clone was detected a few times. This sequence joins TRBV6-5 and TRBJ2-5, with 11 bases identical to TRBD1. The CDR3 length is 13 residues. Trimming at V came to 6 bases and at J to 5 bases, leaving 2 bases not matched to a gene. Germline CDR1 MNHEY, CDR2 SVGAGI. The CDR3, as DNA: TGTGCCAGCAGGGGGACAGGGGGTGAGACCCAGTACTTC. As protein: CASRGTGGETQYF.

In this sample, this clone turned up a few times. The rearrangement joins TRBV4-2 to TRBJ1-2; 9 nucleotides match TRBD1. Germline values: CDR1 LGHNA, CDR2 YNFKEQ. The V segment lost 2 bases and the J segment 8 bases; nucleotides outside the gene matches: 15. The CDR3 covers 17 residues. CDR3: CASSQSGTGLISGGYTF. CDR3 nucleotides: TGTGCCAGCAGCCAAAGTGGGACAGGGTTGATATCAGGAGGCTACACCTTC.

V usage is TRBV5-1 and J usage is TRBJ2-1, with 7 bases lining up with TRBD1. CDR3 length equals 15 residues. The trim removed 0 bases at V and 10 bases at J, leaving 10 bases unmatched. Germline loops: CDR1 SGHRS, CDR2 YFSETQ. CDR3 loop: CASSLALTGDREQFF. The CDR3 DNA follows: TGCGCCAGCAGCTTGGCCCTTACAGGGGATCGCGAGCAGTTCTTC.

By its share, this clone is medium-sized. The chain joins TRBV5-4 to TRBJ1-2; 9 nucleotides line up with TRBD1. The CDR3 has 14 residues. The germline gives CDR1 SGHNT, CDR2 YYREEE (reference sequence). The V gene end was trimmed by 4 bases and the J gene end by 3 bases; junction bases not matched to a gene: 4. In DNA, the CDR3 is TGTGCCAGCAGCCGGACAGGGGACGACTATGGCTACACCTTC. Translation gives CASSRTGDDYGYTF. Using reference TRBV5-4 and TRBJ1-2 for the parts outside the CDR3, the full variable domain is ETGVTQSPTHLIKTRGQQVTLRCSSQSGHNTVSWYQQALGQGPQFIFQYYREEENGRGNFPPRFSGLQFPNYSSELNVNALELDDSALYLCASSRTGDDYGYTFGSGTRLTVV.